The next 4 T cell receptor beta chains were all read from a single sample in a study of response to subunit inactivated influenza vaccine. MiXCR, run by TCRdb on the RT-PCR reads, gives a single entry per CDR3 protein. The table lists hundreds of thousands of distinct CDR3 sequences, roughly an eighth of them singletons, with 7.8% in the top ten. Source: non-naive T cells sorted from PBMCs, taken 14 to 15 days before vaccination. These receptors originate from a man between 45 and 60 years old who received an inactivated influenza vaccine.

This clonotype was counted only a few times. The rearrangement joins TRBV6-5 to TRBJ2-3; 10 bases line up with TRBD2. The CDR3 consists of 16 residues. The ends lost 2 bases at V and 4 bases at J; junction bases unmatched: 6. Germline V gene data show CDR1 as MNHEY and CDR2 as SVGAGI. The CDR3: CASSYRASGSSDTQYF. DNA for the CDR3: TGTGCCAGCAGTTACCGGGCTAGCGGGAGTTCAGATACGCAGTATTTT.

This clonotype came up many times. The J gene is TRBJ2-7, the V gene TRBV6-1; 9 positions match TRBD1. This CDR3 is built from 16 residues. After removal of 11 bases from V and 0 bases from J, the junction contained 14 bases not matched to a gene. The V gene's germline CDR1 is MNHNS and CDR2 SASEGT. DNA for the CDR3: TGTGCCGGGGACAGGGTATGGCCTAGCGGCTCCTACGAGCAGTACTTC. This encodes CAGDRVWPSGSYEQYF.

Regarding this clonotype: The conserved phenylalanine or tryptophan normally closing the CDR3 is absent here, so this likely arose from a read error. The chain links TRBV7-9 to TRBJ2-5, with a possible D match to TRBD1 (6 bases). Trimming removed 4 bases from V and 7 bases from J, with 13 bases in between. The germline V gene encodes CDR1 SEHNR and CDR2 FQNEAQ (reference sequence). The CDR3 extends over 13 amino acids. The CDR3 here is CASSSGDMGTQYS. The CDR3 nucleotides read TGTGCCAGCAGCTCAGGGGACATGGGGACCCAGTACTCC.

This clonotype was picked up many times. This chain links TRBV5-1 with TRBJ2-1, with D unclear. The CDR3 length is 15 residues. The ends were cut back, 3 bases at V and 0 bases at J, with 10 bases in the middle. The germline V gene has CDR1 SGHRS and CDR2 YFSETQ. The CDR3 region has the DNA TGCGCCAGCAGCTCTCGGGTGAGCTCCTACAATGAGCAGTTCTTC. Translated, it gives CASSSRVSSYNEQFF. Combining the CDR3 with reference TRBV5-1 and TRBJ2-1 gives the whole variable domain KAGVTQTPRYLIKTRGQQVTLSCSPISGHRSVSWYQQTPGQGLQFLFEYFSETQRNKGNFPGRFSGRQFSNSRSEMNVSTLELGDSALYLCASSSRVSSYNEQFFGPGTRLTVL.